Listed here are 15 T cell receptor beta chains from one sample, sequenced in a study of T cells in Graves' hyperthyroidism and ophthalmopathy. Researchers took RNA transcripts and amplified the TCR beta CDR3 regions from them. With the HTBI primer set, the TCR CDR3 went through a first round of RT-PCR. TCRdb fed the multiplex PCR reads into MiXCR, producing one record per CDR3 protein. The sample has 500,000 to 600,000 distinct CDR3 sequences, 40% to 55% seen once; the top ten hold around 8%. The source material was peripheral blood or thyroid tissue (not recorded which). Receptors were obtained from a woman between 18 and 29 years old with Graves' hyperthyroidism.

This chain connects TRBV7-9 to TRBJ2-2; 8 nucleotides agree with TRBD1. Germline V CDR1 and CDR2: SEHNR, FQNEAQ (reference sequence). Trimming cost V 8 bases and J 5 bases; bases outside gene matches: 16. The CDR3 contains 17 residues. In DNA, the CDR3 is TGTGCCAGCTTGAGACAGGGGCAGGGGGCGAGGACCGGGGAGCTGTTTTTT. Protein sequence: CASLRQGQGARTGELFF.

On this clonotype itself: A junction end diverges from the germline sequence, so it may reflect a read error. The rearrangement uses TRBV4-2 and TRBJ2-7; D is perhaps TRBD1 (5 bases). Germline CDR1 LGHNA, CDR2 YNFKEQ. The CDR3 sequence is 13 residues long. CDR3 nucleotides: TGTGCCAGCAGCCCAGAACAGGAATACGAGCGGTACTTC. As protein: CASSPEQEYERYF.

As to this clonotype: A read error is possible here, since a much larger clone lies one base away. The rearrangement joins TRBV5-1 to TRBJ1-3, with D uncertain. The CDR3 is 15 residues long. The germline gives CDR1 SGHRS, CDR2 YFSETQ. The CDR3 coding sequence is TGCGCCAGCAGCTTGGAGTCAGGATCTGGAAACACCACATATTTT. Encoded protein: CASSLESGSGNTTYF.

This clonotype was counted many times. J is TRBJ2-2 and V is TRBV12-3 or TRBV12-4; 7 nucleotides line up with TRBD2. The J segment lost 1 base and the V segment lost 5 bases, leaving 1 base of the junction unmatched. This CDR3 is built from 14 residues. CDR3 loop: CASSQRGNTGELFF. The CDR3, as DNA: TGTGCCAGCAGTCAGCGGGGGAACACCGGGGAGCTGTTTTTT.

The rearrangement joins TRBV29-1 to TRBJ1-5, with 10 bases fitting TRBD1. The germline CDR1 and CDR2 sequences are SQVTM and ANQGSEA. Germline trimming cut 7 bases from V and 14 bases from J; bases unmatched to any gene: 17. This CDR3 comprises 14 residues. The CDR3 sequence is CSGADWGQGKNEHF. CDR3 nucleotide sequence: TGCAGCGGAGCTGACTGGGGACAGGGGAAGAATGAGCATTTT.

The chain couples TRBV7-8 to TRBJ2-2, with D possibly being TRBD1 or TRBD2 (5 bases each). V lost 8 bases, J lost 4 bases, and 11 bases lay in between. Germline assignment: CDR1 SGHVS and CDR2 FQNEAQ. The CDR3 spans 13 residues. The CDR3 sequence: CASALRGTGELFF. Written as DNA, the CDR3 is TGTGCCAGCGCCCTGAGGGGCACCGGGGAGCTGTTTTTT.

The chain employs TRBV20-1 and TRBJ1-1; TRBD1 matches 10 bases. This CDR3 has 14 residues. The J segment lost 1 base and the V segment lost 1 base, leaving 0 bases of the junction unmatched. Germline V CDR1 and CDR2: DFQATT, SNEGSKA (reference sequence). The CDR3 loop is CSARGQGANTEAFF. The CDR3 DNA reads as TGCAGTGCTAGAGGACAGGGGGCGAACACTGAAGCTTTCTTT.

The rearrangement uses TRBV7-9 and TRBJ2-5; 7 bases are shared with TRBD1. The length of the CDR3 is 14 residues. The germline CDR1 and CDR2 sequences are SEHNR and FQNEAQ (reference sequence). V was clipped by 3 bases and J by 5 bases; unmatched bases: 6. CDR3 coding DNA: TGTGCCAGCAGCTTGGTAGGGACAGATGAGACCCAGTACTTC. Its protein product is CASSLVGTDETQYF.

This clonotype was observed at least ten times. The chain carries TRBV4-3 and TRBJ1-2; 7 positions agree with TRBD1. There are 15 residues in the CDR3. V shed 3 bases, J shed 7 bases, and the junction held 11 bases outside the gene matches. Germline lookup yields CDR1 LGHNA and CDR2 YSLEER. This CDR3 is CASSHHWEGASGYTF. The CDR3 nucleotides are TGCGCCAGCAGCCACCATTGGGAGGGGGCCAGTGGCTACACCTTC.

This clonotype was counted many times. J is TRBJ1-2 and V is TRBV7-3; 7 bases map to TRBD1. V was pared by 2 bases and J by 4 bases, with 1 base of the junction left unmatched. The CDR3 length is 13 residues. Germline V gives CDR1 SGHTA, CDR2 FQGTGA. CDR3 coding DNA: TGTGCCAGCAGCTTAGAGGGGGCCTATGGCTACACCTTC. It codes for CASSLEGAYGYTF.

In its sample, this clonotype was seen many times. The J gene is TRBJ2-5, the V gene TRBV5-6; TRBD1 is a possible D gene (5 bases). Trimming removed 0 bases from V and 1 base from J, with 10 bases in between. Per germline, CDR1 SGHDT and CDR2 YYEEEE. CDR3 length: 15 residues. The CDR3 coding sequence is TGTGCCAGCAGCTTGGAGGACACGACCCAAGAGACCCAGTACTTC. Translated: CASSLEDTTQETQYF.

This clonotype was counted many times. V gene TRBV5-1 combines with J gene TRBJ2-2, with unresolved D. Germline loops: CDR1 SGHRS, CDR2 YFSETQ. The CDR3 contains 14 residues. V gave up 3 bases and J gave up 1 base, with 7 bases separating them. The CDR3 coding sequence is TGCGCCAGCAGCTGGACGGTGAACACCGGGGAGCTGTTTTTT. This sequence encodes CASSWTVNTGELFF.

This clonotype was counted between two and nine times. The chain joins TRBV5-4 to TRBJ2-5; the match to TRBD2 covers 8 bases. The CDR3 is 13 amino acids. The V segment lost 4 bases and the J segment 4 bases; nucleotides outside the gene matches: 3. Germline V gene sequence: CDR1 SGHNT, CDR2 YYREEE (reference sequence). CDR3 DNA sequence: TGTGCCAGCAGCCGGGAGGGCCTAGAGACCCAGTACTTC. This sequence encodes CASSREGLETQYF. Combining the CDR3 with reference TRBV5-4 and TRBJ2-5 gives the whole variable domain ETGVTQSPTHLIKTRGQQVTLRCSSQSGHNTVSWYQQALGQGPQFIFQYYREEENGRGNFPPRFSGLQFPNYSSELNVNALELDDSALYLCASSREGLETQYFGPGTRLLVL.

On this clonotype: Possible read error: a much larger clone is one base away. The chain employs TRBV5-5 and TRBJ1-5; a weak D match, TRBD1 (6 bases). The CDR3 runs 16 residues. Per the germline V gene, CDR1 is SGHKS and CDR2 is YYEKEE (reference sequence). CDR3 DNA: TGTGCCTGCAGCTTAAGCGGGGGGCAAGGCAATCAGCCCCAGCATTTT. This encodes CACSLSGGQGNQPQHF.

In this sample, this clonotype turned up a few times. The chain combines TRBV4-2 with TRBJ1-5; the D gene is possibly TRBD1 (5 bases). Trimming took 2 bases from V and 3 from J, leaving 8 bases between them. This CDR3 is 14 amino acids long. CDR1 is LGHNA, CDR2 YNFKEQ, per germline. The CDR3 loop is CASSQRQTNQPQHF. In DNA, the CDR3 is TGTGCCAGCAGCCAAAGACAGACCAATCAGCCCCAGCATTTT.